This T cell receptor (beta chain) is drawn from a study of blood T cell repertoires in COVID-19. The junction had 10 bases not matched to a gene; V was cut back by 5 bases and J by 5 bases. Germline V CDR1 and CDR2: SNHLY, FYNNEI. This CDR3 region has 17 residues. In the study's own analysis: Amplification of reference gene primers provided the estimated nucleated cell counts. Sequencing used immunoSEQ multiplex PCR; TCRdb keeps in-frame clones, though not all of them. D and trimming were read from the DNA, whereas the V and J calls and clone size are those reported in that table. The table records approximately 350,000 clones, around 87% of them present only once. One Seattle source followed patients from active infection through their disease course.

This receptor was taken from a woman aged 50 to 65 with COVID-19, enrolled during active disease. This chain joins TRBV2 and TRBJ2-5; 14 bases agree with TRBD2. Input material: peripheral blood. This CDR3 reads CASSPAPGLAGGETQYF. The CDR3 nucleotides read TGTGCCAGCAGTCCTGCTCCAGGACTAGCGGGGGGCGAGACCCAGTACTTC.